The T cell receptor (beta chain) under discussion was sequenced for a study of post-analysis software for immune sequencing data. The overall study: Both relapsing-remitting and secondary progressive multiple sclerosis featured among the disease courses, as did progressive-relapsing multiple sclerosis.

Between the trimmed V and J ends, which lost 6 bases and 1 base, there was a span of 13 bases. This CDR3 comprises 14 residues. CDR1 is DFQATT, CDR2 SNEGSKA, per germline (reference sequence). The authors incorporated unique molecular identifiers into the TCR beta cDNA libraries. It was from roughly 1 to 10 million T cells that about half a million cDNA molecules came. In TCRdb, the PCR reads were re-called with MiXCR into one record per CDR3 protein. The data contain 350,000 to 450,000 distinct CDR3 sequences, 39% of them singletons. Whole-study results and caveats: TRBV segments more frequent in patients than in controls numbered five and included TRBV5-6, TRBV5-1 and TRBV20-1. Same-batch preparations were strongly co-clustered by F measure. People with multiple sclerosis had a significantly lower normalized Chao1 diversity than controls did.

There are a few counts of this clonotype. Its antigen is currently unknown. Sequenced material: blood. The origin of this receptor is a girl aged 2 to 10 with multiple sclerosis. The rearrangement uses TRBV20-1 and TRBJ1-5; D ambiguous. CDR3 nucleotides: TGCAGTGCCCCAAAGGGCAGAAGCAATCAGCCCCAGCATTTT. Translated, it gives CSAPKGRSNQPQHF.